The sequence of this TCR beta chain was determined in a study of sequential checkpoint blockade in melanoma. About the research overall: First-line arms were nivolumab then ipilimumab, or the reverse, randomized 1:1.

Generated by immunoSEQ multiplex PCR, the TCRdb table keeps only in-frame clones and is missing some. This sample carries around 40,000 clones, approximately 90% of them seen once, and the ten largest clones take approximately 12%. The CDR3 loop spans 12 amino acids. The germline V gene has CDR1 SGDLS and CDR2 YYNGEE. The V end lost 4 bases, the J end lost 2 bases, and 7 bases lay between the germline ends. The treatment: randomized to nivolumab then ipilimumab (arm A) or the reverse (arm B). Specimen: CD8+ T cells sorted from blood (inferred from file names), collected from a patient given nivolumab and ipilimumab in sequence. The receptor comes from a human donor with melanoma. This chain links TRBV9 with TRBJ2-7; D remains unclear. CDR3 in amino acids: CASSSYPYEQYF. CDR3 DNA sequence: TGTGCCAGCAGCTCCTACCCCTACGAGCAGTACTTC.